Sequencing of this T cell receptor (beta chain) was carried out in a study of beta chain features in type 1 diabetes. Study-wide findings and caveats: The influence of HLA type on TCRB rearrangement stayed undetermined. Equally in patients and controls, shorter templates might have been favored by PCR.

The whole isolated RNA underwent reverse transcription, so sequencing captured expressed TCRB transcripts. TCRdb's copy holds only in-frame clones and misses some; the assay was immunoSEQ multiplex PCR. The sample records 150,000 to 190,000 clones, over 8.5% being singletons. The junction had 7 bases not matched to a gene; V was cut back by 5 bases and J by 0 bases. This CDR3 is 16 amino acids long. Germline V gene lookup returns CDR1 SGHTA and CDR2 FQGNSA. As to this clone: Its cognate antigen is unknown.

What was sequenced was central memory CD4+ T cells from blood. This TCR came from a man between 18 and 35 years old in good health. The chain links TRBV7-2 to TRBJ2-3; 8 bases are a match to TRBD2. The CDR3 spells CASSRLGGGSTDTQYF. CDR3 nucleotides: TGTGCCAGCAGCCGCCTTGGCGGGGGGAGCACAGATACGCAGTATTTT.